This entry lists 22 T cell receptor beta chains sequenced from one sample in a study of T cell changes during pregnancy in multiple sclerosis (dated by TCRdb to the late 2010s). To prepare the library, the immunoSEQ multiplex PCR assay was applied. This is the immuneACCESS table as TCRdb keeps it, with only in-frame sequences that have V and J called. A part of the clones is gone; compared with another copy, unresolved V genes explain less than half, and the rest is unexplained. The sample yields 60,000 to 70,000 clones; 90% to 95% were counted once. The ten largest clones capture almost 1.5% of the sample. Sample: peripheral blood, taken in the second trimester of pregnancy. The receptors were gathered from a female donor with multiple sclerosis, enrolled in a pregnancy study.

The rearrangement joins TRBV29-1 to TRBJ2-3; D is possibly TRBD2 (7 bases). V lost 5 bases and J lost 0, with 9 bases in between. Germline-derived CDR1 and CDR2 are SQVTM and ANQGSEA. The CDR3 extends over 13 amino acids. The DNA of the CDR3 is TGCAGCGTTAGGGGGGGGAGCACAGATACGCAGTATTTT. Protein product: CSVRGGSTDTQYF.

This clone was found once. The V and J genes are TRBV11-3 and TRBJ2-2, with TRBD1 matching over 7 bases. After removal of 0 bases from V and 4 bases from J, the junction contained 5 bases not matched to a gene. From germline, CDR1 is SGHNT and CDR2 YENEEA. The CDR3 is 16 amino acids. The CDR3 sequence: CASSLERGPGTGELFF. In DNA, the CDR3 is TGTGCCAGCAGCTTAGAAAGGGGGCCAGGCACCGGGGAGCTGTTTTTT.

This chain uses TRBV5-4 with TRBJ2-3, with D uncertain. V lost 2 bases to trimming and J lost 0 bases, with 13 bases between them. Germline assignment: CDR1 SGHNT and CDR2 YYREEE (reference sequence). This CDR3 comprises 16 residues. The CDR3 reads CASSLRLAVSTDTQYF. The CDR3 DNA reads as TGTGCCAGCAGCTTACGCCTGGCAGTAAGCACAGATACGCAGTATTTT.

V gene TRBV7-9 combines with J gene TRBJ2-1; D is unresolved. The V gene's germline CDR1 is SEHNR and CDR2 FQNEAQ (reference sequence). This CDR3 has 10 amino acids. V was clipped by 5 bases and J by 7 bases, with 3 bases between them. CDR3 sequence reads: CASSPNEQFF. The CDR3, as DNA: TGTGCCAGCAGCCCGAATGAGCAGTTCTTC.

J is TRBJ1-1 and V is TRBV5-1; a possible D gene is TRBD1 (5 bases). The CDR3 has 15 residues. CDR1 is SGHRS and CDR2 is YFSETQ in the germline V gene. Trimming shortened V by 0 bases and J by 3 bases, and 12 bases separated the two germline ends. The CDR3 DNA sequence: TGCGCCAGCAGCTTGGCCAGGGCCTCGGACACTGAAGCTTTCTTT. Protein product: CASSLARASDTEAFF.

This sequence joins TRBV7-8 and TRBJ2-1; the match to TRBD1 covers 9 bases. This CDR3 has 18 residues. Germline CDR1 and CDR2: SGHVS and FQNEAQ. Trimming at V came to 5 bases and at J to 5 bases, leaving 16 bases not matched to a gene. The CDR3 coding sequence is TGTGCCAGCAGCCGACGCCGAATTCGGGACAGGGAACACAATGAGCAGTTCTTC. Protein: CASSRRRIRDREHNEQFF.

The chain couples TRBV19 to TRBJ1-5, with TRBD1 matching 9 bases. The germline gives CDR1 LNHDA, CDR2 SQIVND (reference sequence). This CDR3 is 17 amino acids long. Germline trimming cut 2 bases from V and 2 bases from J; bases unmatched to any gene: 7. This chain's CDR3 is CASSISYRGPRNQPQHF. The CDR3 DNA follows: TGTGCCAGTAGTATATCCTACAGGGGGCCGCGCAATCAGCCCCAGCATTTT.

There are a few counts of this clone. The rearrangement joins TRBV19 to TRBJ1-5; no reliable D call. Trimming shortened V by 5 bases and J by 6 bases, and 8 bases separated the two germline ends. This CDR3 spans 12 amino acids. Looked up from germline, CDR1 is LNHDA and CDR2 is SQIVND (reference sequence). CDR3 loop: CASSRLLQPQHF. CDR3 sequence (DNA): TGTGCCAGTAGTCGTCTTCTTCAGCCCCAGCATTTT.

This chain connects TRBV7-2 to TRBJ2-2; the D gene is possibly TRBD1 (7 bases). Germline values: CDR1 SGHTA, CDR2 FQGNSA. The CDR3 runs 16 residues. Trimming removed 5 bases from V and 1 base from J, with 14 bases in between. The CDR3, as DNA: TGTGCCAGCAGCCCCCAGGGGGGCGGGAACACCGGGGAGCTGTTTTTT. Encoded protein: CASSPQGGGNTGELFF.

This clone was detected only once. The CDR3 sequence is CASSYQNTEAFF. The CDR3 DNA is TGTGCCAGCAGCTATCAGAACACTGAAGCTTTCTTT. The chain links TRBV7-2 to TRBJ1-1; D gene uncertain. V lost 4 bases and J lost 1, with 4 bases in between. The CDR3 contains 12 residues. Per germline, CDR1 SGHTA and CDR2 FQGNSA.

This sequence joins TRBV7-8 and TRBJ2-7, with 11 bases that match TRBD2. This CDR3 is 16 amino acids long. V was pared by 4 bases and J by 3 bases, with 8 bases of the junction left unmatched. CDR1 SGHVS and CDR2 FQNEAQ come from the germline V gene. CDR3 amino acids: CASSSTTTSGIYEQYF. CDR3 nucleotides: TGTGCCAGCAGCTCCACCACGACTAGCGGGATCTACGAGCAGTACTTC.

The rearrangement uses TRBV6-6 and TRBJ2-3; 11 positions match TRBD2. The germline V gene has CDR1 MNHNY and CDR2 SVGAGI (reference sequence). The ends lost 3 bases at V and 2 bases at J; junction bases unmatched: 4. The CDR3 is made up of 16 amino acids. In DNA form, the CDR3 reads TGTGCCAGCAGTTATAGCGGGGGGGATTTCACAGATACGCAGTATTTT. It encodes CASSYSGGDFTDTQYF.

The chain is built from TRBV5-1 and TRBJ2-7; TRBD1 aligns across 9 bases. V lost 3 bases to trimming and J lost 5 bases; unmatched junction nucleotides: 6. Germline V lookup: CDR1 SGHRS, CDR2 YFSETQ. The CDR3 is 14 amino acids. The CDR3 loop reads CASSSGQGTHEQYF. CDR3 nucleotides: TGCGCCAGCAGCTCGGGACAGGGCACTCACGAGCAGTACTTC.

The genes are TRBV11-2 and TRBJ1-3; weak D call: TRBD1 (6 bases). There are 15 residues in the CDR3. CDR1 and CDR2 from the germline V gene are SGHAT and FQNNGV. V was clipped by 4 bases and J by 0 bases, with 10 bases between them. CDR3 nucleotides: TGTGCCAGCAGCTACAGGGCCCTCTCTGGAAACACCATATATTTT. It codes for CASSYRALSGNTIYF.

The chain employs TRBV5-1 and TRBJ1-6; 9 bases line up with TRBD1. CDR3 length: 15 amino acids. The J segment lost 8 bases and the V segment lost 4 bases, leaving 7 bases of the junction unmatched. Germline CDR1 and CDR2: SGHRS and YFSETQ. This chain's CDR3 is CASSKTGGSDSPLHF. The CDR3 DNA follows: TGCGCCAGCAGCAAGACAGGGGGGTCGGATTCACCCCTCCACTTT.

The CDR3 DNA follows: TGTGCCAGCAGGACAGGGATCAATCAGCCCCAGCATTTT. This gives the protein CASRTGINQPQHF. The rearrangement links TRBV2 to TRBJ1-5; 7 bases fit TRBD1. The CDR3 covers 13 residues. Losses at the gene ends were 6 bases for V and 3 bases for J; bases not matched to a gene: 2. Germline V gene sequence: CDR1 SNHLY, CDR2 FYNNEI.

The CDR3 sequence is CASEDGKASTDTQYF. DNA of the CDR3: TGTGCCAGTGAGGACGGGAAGGCTAGCACAGATACGCAGTATTTT. The chain links TRBV19 to TRBJ2-3; D is perhaps TRBD2 (5 bases). CDR1 LNHDA and CDR2 SQIVND come from the germline V gene (reference sequence). The CDR3 spans 15 residues. The germline V and J ends were trimmed by 8 bases and 0 bases, with 15 bases remaining between them.

The chain uses TRBV7-9 and TRBJ1-2; 7 bases line up with TRBD1. V lost 6 bases, J lost 3 bases, and 4 bases stayed unmatched. Germline V gives CDR1 SEHNR, CDR2 FQNEAQ (reference sequence). This CDR3 is 13 amino acids long. The CDR3 protein is CASRSGTDYGYTF. CDR3 nucleotides: TGTGCCAGCAGATCCGGGACAGACTATGGCTACACCTTC.

This clone was counted a few times. The chain uses TRBV18 and TRBJ1-1; D remains ambiguous. V lost 0 bases, J lost 5 bases, and 4 bases lay in between. The germline V gene encodes CDR1 KGHSH and CDR2 LQKENI. The CDR3 extends over 12 amino acids. CDR3 in DNA: TGTGCCAGCTCACCACCCGAGACTGAAGCTTTCTTT. Translated: CASSPPETEAFF.

This sequence joins TRBV5-4 and TRBJ1-3; maybe TRBD1 (6 bases). This CDR3 contains 15 residues. Trimming cost V 3 bases and J 0 bases, with 10 bases left between them. Germline assignment: CDR1 SGHNT and CDR2 YYREEE (reference sequence). The CDR3 is CASSSDRSSGNTIYF. As DNA, the CDR3 is TGTGCCAGCAGCTCTGACAGGTCCTCTGGAAACACCATATATTTT.

The chain recombines TRBV6-5 with TRBJ1-5, with TRBD1 matching over 9 bases. The CDR3 length is 15 residues. The germline V gene encodes CDR1 MNHEY and CDR2 SVGAGI. Trimming removed 6 bases from V and 4 bases from J; junction bases left unmatched: 7. CDR3 protein: CASRAGGTGNQPQHF. The CDR3 DNA is TGTGCCAGCAGGGCCGGCGGGACAGGGAATCAGCCCCAGCATTTT.

The CDR3 region is CAISEQGGGPEAFF. DNA for the CDR3: TGTGCCATCAGTGAGCAGGGTGGGGGCCCTGAAGCTTTCTTT. This rearrangement joins TRBV10-3 to TRBJ1-1, with TRBD1 as a possible D gene (6 bases). V was clipped by 2 bases and J by 6 bases, with 13 bases between them. Looked up from germline, CDR1 is ENHRY and CDR2 is SYGVKD. The CDR3 has 14 amino acids.